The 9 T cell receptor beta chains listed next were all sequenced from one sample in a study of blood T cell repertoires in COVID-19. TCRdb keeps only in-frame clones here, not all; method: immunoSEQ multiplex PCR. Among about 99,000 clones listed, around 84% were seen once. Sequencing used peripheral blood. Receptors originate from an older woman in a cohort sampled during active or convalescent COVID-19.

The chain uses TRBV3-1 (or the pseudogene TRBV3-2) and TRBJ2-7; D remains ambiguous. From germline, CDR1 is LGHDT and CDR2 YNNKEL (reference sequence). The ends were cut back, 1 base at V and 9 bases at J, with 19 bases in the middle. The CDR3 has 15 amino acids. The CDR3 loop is CASSQVGAPYGGQYF. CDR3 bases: TGTGCCAGCAGCCAAGTCGGAGCGCCGTATGGTGGGCAGTACTTC.

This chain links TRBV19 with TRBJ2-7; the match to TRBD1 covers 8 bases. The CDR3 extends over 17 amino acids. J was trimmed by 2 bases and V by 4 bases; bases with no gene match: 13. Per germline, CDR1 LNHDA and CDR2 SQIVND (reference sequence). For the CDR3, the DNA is TGTGCCAGTAGTACCTCGGGACAGGCTATCCCTCCCTACGAGCAGTACTTC. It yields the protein CASSTSGQAIPPYEQYF.

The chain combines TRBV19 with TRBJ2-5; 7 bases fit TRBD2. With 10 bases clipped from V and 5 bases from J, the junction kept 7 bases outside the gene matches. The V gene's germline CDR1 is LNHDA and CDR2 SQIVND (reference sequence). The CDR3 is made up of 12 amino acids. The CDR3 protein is CATGTIAETQYF. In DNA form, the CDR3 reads TGTGCCACCGGGACTATCGCCGAGACCCAGTACTTC.

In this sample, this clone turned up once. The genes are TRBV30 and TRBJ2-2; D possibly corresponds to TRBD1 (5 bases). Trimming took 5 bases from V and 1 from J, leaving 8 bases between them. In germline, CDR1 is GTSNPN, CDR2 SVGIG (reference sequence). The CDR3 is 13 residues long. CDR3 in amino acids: CAWGTGNTGELFF. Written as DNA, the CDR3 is TGTGCCTGGGGTACAGGGAACACCGGGGAGCTGTTTTTT. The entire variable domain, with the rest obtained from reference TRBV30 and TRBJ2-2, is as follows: SQTIHQWPATLVQPVGSPLSLECTVEGTSNPNLYWYRQAAGRGLQLLFYSVGIGQISSEVPQNLSASRPQDRQFILSSKKLLLSDSGFYLCAWGTGNTGELFFGEGSRLTVL.

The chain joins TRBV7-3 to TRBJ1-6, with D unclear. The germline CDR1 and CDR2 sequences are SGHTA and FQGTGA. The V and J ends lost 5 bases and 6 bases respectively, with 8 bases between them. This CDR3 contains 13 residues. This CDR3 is CASSPNSNSPLHF. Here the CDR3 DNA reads TGTGCCAGCAGCCCAAATAGTAATTCACCCCTCCACTTT.

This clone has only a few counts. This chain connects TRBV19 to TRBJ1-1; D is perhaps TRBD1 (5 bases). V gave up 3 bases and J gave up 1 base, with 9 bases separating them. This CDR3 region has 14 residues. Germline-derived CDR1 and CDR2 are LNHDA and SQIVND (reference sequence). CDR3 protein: CASSIRGKNTEAFF. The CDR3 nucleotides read TGTGCCAGTAGTATCCGGGGGAAGAACACTGAAGCTTTCTTT.

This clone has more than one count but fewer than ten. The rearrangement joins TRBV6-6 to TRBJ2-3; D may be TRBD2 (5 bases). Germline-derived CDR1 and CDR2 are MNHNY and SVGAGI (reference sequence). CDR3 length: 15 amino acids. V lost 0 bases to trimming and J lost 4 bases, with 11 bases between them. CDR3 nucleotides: TGTGCCAGCAGTTACTCGACCGGGGTAGCAGATACGCAGTATTTT. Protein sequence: CASSYSTGVADTQYF.

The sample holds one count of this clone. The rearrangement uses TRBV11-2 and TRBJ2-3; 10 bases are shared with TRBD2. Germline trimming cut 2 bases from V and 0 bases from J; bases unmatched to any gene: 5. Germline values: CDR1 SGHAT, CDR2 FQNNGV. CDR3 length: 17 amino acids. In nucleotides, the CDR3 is TGTGCCAGCAGCTTAAGGGCTAGCGGGAGCAGCACAGATACGCAGTATTTT. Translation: CASSLRASGSSTDTQYF.

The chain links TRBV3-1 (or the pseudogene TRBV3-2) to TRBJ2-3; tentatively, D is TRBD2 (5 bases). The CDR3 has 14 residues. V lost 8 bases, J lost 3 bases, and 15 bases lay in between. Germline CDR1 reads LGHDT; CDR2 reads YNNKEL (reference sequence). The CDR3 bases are TGTGCCAGCCAGCGGTTCTACGGGACAGATACGCAGTATTTT. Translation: CASQRFYGTDTQYF.